Presented here are 29 T cell receptor beta chains from one specimen sequenced in a study of T cell responses to AZD1222 COVID-19 vaccine. Using immunoSEQ multiplex PCR, the repertoire was profiled, and TCRdb retains in-frame clones only, with some absent. The table includes fewer than 150,000 clones, about 90% detected once. Sequencing was performed on peripheral blood, taken on day 0 of AZD1222 vaccination. These receptors came from an adult in good health.

This rearrangement joins TRBV18 to TRBJ1-1; D is uncertain. V lost 2 bases, J lost 0 bases, and 4 bases lay in between. CDR1 and CDR2 from the germline V gene are KGHSH and LQKENI. There are 13 residues in the CDR3. The CDR3 is CASSPGVNTEAFF. Here the CDR3 DNA reads TGTGCCAGCTCACCAGGGGTGAACACTGAAGCTTTCTTT. Full variable domain (missing parts from reference TRBV18 and TRBJ1-1): NAGVMQNPRHLVRRRGQEARLRCSPMKGHSHVYWYRQLPEEGLKFMVYLQKENIIDESGMPKERFSAEFPKEGPSILRIQQVVRGDSAAYFCASSPGVNTEAFFGQGTRLTVV.

This sequence joins TRBV5-4 and TRBJ2-7, with TRBD2 matching 11 bases. After removal of 1 base from V and 0 bases from J, the junction contained 6 bases not matched to a gene. Per the germline V gene, CDR1 is SGHNT and CDR2 is YYREEE (reference sequence). The CDR3 spans 17 residues. The CDR3 sequence: CASSLSTSGSRSYEQYF. The DNA of the CDR3 is TGTGCCAGCAGCTTGTCAACTAGCGGGAGCCGCTCCTACGAGCAGTACTTC.

V gene TRBV27 combines with J gene TRBJ2-3; maybe TRBD2 (6 bases). There are 13 residues in the CDR3. Looked up from germline, CDR1 is MNHEY and CDR2 is SMNVEV (reference sequence). Trimming took off 4 bases at V and 6 bases at J, with 11 bases between the two ends. The CDR3 protein is CASSSWEVDTQYF. In DNA form, the CDR3 reads TGTGCCAGCAGTTCTTGGGAGGTCGATACGCAGTATTTT.

The chain links TRBV10-3 to TRBJ2-5; D is perhaps TRBD1 or TRBD2 (5 bases each). V dropped 6 bases and J dropped 0 bases, with 11 bases sitting between them. Germline loops: CDR1 ENHRY, CDR2 SYGVKD. The CDR3 contains 14 residues. This CDR3 is CAIRGVEYQETQYF. The CDR3 nucleotides read TGTGCCATCAGGGGGGTCGAGTACCAAGAGACCCAGTACTTC.

This rearrangement joins TRBV30 to TRBJ1-1; no definite D call. The CDR3 length is 11 residues. Trimming left V 2 bases short and J 10 bases short, with 11 bases between. The germline V gene encodes CDR1 GTSNPN and CDR2 SVGIG (reference sequence). This CDR3 reads CAWSIGVVAFF. CDR3 DNA sequence: TGTGCCTGGAGTATCGGGGTGGTAGCTTTCTTT. Together with reference TRBV30 and TRBJ1-1, the CDR3 gives the full variable domain: SQTIHQWPATLVQPVGSPLSLECTVEGTSNPNLYWYRQAAGRGLQLLFYSVGIGQISSEVPQNLSASRPQDRQFILSSKKLLLSDSGFYLCAWSIGVVAFFGQGTRLTVV.

This chain uses TRBV15 with TRBJ2-7; tentatively, D is TRBD2 (5 bases). V was pared by 0 bases and J by 5 bases, with 17 bases between. This CDR3 comprises 16 residues. The germline CDR1 and CDR2 sequences are LNHNV and YYDKDF (reference sequence). The CDR3 spells CATSREGPGVGNEQYF. CDR3 nucleotide sequence: TGTGCCACCAGCAGAGAGGGCCCCGGGGTCGGGAACGAGCAGTACTTC.

The genes are TRBV10-2 and TRBJ1-2; D might be TRBD1 (5 bases). Deletions cut 6 bases from V and 2 bases from J, with 16 bases between. CDR3 length equals 15 residues. Germline CDR1 is WSHSY and CDR2 is SAAADI. In DNA, the CDR3 is TGCGCCAGCAGCCTACCCCGAGGGACCAACTATGGCTACACCTTC. Encoded protein: CASSLPRGTNYGYTF.

The rearrangement links TRBV7-2 to TRBJ1-4; D perhaps matches TRBD1 (5 bases). Germline CDR1 reads SGHTA; CDR2 reads FQGNSA. Trimming took off 5 bases at V and 4 bases at J, with 8 bases between the two ends. This CDR3 is 13 amino acids long. Written as DNA, the CDR3 is TGTGCCAGCAGCCGGGACCATAATGAAAAACTGTTTTTT. Its translation: CASSRDHNEKLFF.

The rearrangement joins TRBV10-3 to TRBJ2-1; TRBD2 agrees at 13 bases. With V trimmed by 4 bases and J by 6 bases, 9 bases remained unmatched. The germline V gene has CDR1 ENHRY and CDR2 SYGVKD. This CDR3 contains 17 residues. In nucleotides, the CDR3 is TGTGCCATCAGTGGGACTAGCGGGAGATTGTCAGGCAATGAGCAGTTCTTC. Translating gives CAISGTSGRLSGNEQFF.

This chain connects TRBV2 to TRBJ2-7; TRBD2 matches 9 bases. The CDR3 runs 15 residues. V was pared by 7 bases and J by 4 bases, with 11 bases of the junction left unmatched. Germline CDR1 and CDR2: SNHLY and FYNNEI. CDR3 loop: CASTPVGGGAYEQYF. Written as DNA, the CDR3 is TGTGCCAGCACCCCAGTCGGCGGGGGGGCTTACGAGCAGTACTTC.

The rearrangement uses TRBV7-9 and TRBJ1-6; TRBD1 aligns across 9 bases. Germline-derived CDR1 and CDR2 are SEHNR and FQNEAQ (reference sequence). The V gene end was trimmed by 5 bases and the J gene end by 7 bases; junction bases not matched to a gene: 6. This CDR3 region has 15 residues. CDR3 region: CASSPETGGNSPLHF. The CDR3 DNA follows: TGTGCCAGCAGCCCAGAGACAGGGGGGAATTCACCCCTCCACTTT.

The V call is TRBV19, the J call TRBJ2-1; D is undetermined. This CDR3 has 14 amino acids. Germline V gives CDR1 LNHDA, CDR2 SQIVND (reference sequence). With 1 base removed from V and 6 bases from J, the gap between germline ends came to 10 bases. CDR3 bases: TGTGCCAGTAGTATAGTCCACCTAGTCAATGAGCAGTTCTTC. Encoded protein: CASSIVHLVNEQFF.

The V gene is TRBV4-1, the J gene TRBJ2-3; tentative D call: TRBD2 (6 bases). V was pared by 4 bases and J by 0 bases, with 17 bases between. Germline V gene data show CDR1 as MGHRA and CDR2 as YSYEKL. This CDR3 contains 17 residues. The DNA for the CDR3 is TGCGCCAGCAGCCCCGAAGGGACTCGAATAAGCACAGATACGCAGTATTTT. It specifies CASSPEGTRISTDTQYF.

The rearrangement joins TRBV10-3 to TRBJ1-5, with 7 bases that match TRBD1. V was clipped by 1 base and J by 4 bases; unmatched bases: 4. CDR3 length equals 15 residues. CDR1 is ENHRY, CDR2 SYGVKD, per germline. The CDR3 here is CAISELDRENQPQHF. The DNA for the CDR3 is TGTGCCATCAGTGAGTTAGACAGGGAAAATCAGCCCCAGCATTTT.

The count of this clone is one. This sequence joins TRBV18 and TRBJ2-5; D unresolved. V was pared by 3 bases and J by 5 bases, with 10 bases between. The CDR3 runs to 13 residues. Germline CDR1 reads KGHSH; CDR2 reads LQKENI. The CDR3 nucleotides are TGTGCCAGCTCACCTCTGCCTTTGGAGACCCAGTACTTC. This codes for CASSPLPLETQYF.

The chain carries TRBV28 and TRBJ1-2; TRBD1 matches at 8 bases. Germline trimming cut 8 bases from V and 8 bases from J; bases unmatched to any gene: 4. Germline CDR1 is MDHEN and CDR2 is SYDVKM. This CDR3 comprises 11 residues. The CDR3: CASQGALGYTF. Here the CDR3 DNA reads TGTGCCAGCCAGGGGGCGCTCGGCTACACCTTC.

In this sample, this clone turned up a few times. The chain recombines TRBV5-4 with TRBJ2-7, with D uncertain. The CDR3 runs to 18 residues. Trimming cost V 1 base and J 0 bases, with 20 bases left between them. The germline CDR1 and CDR2 sequences are SGHNT and YYREEE (reference sequence). This CDR3 is CASSLKMTRTFSSYEQYF. The CDR3 DNA is TGTGCCAGCAGCTTGAAAATGACTCGTACCTTCAGCTCCTACGAGCAGTACTTC.

The genes are TRBV18 and TRBJ2-3; TRBD1 or TRBD2 may be the D gene (5 bases each). CDR3 size: 16 residues. CDR1 is KGHSH, CDR2 LQKENI, per germline. Trimming shortened V by 2 bases and J by 0 bases, and 12 bases separated the two germline ends. In DNA, the CDR3 is TGTGCCAGCTCACCAACCTCGGGACGCAGCACAGATACGCAGTATTTT. It specifies CASSPTSGRSTDTQYF.

The chain combines TRBV29-1 with TRBJ2-7; 8 bases agree with TRBD1. Germline V gene data show CDR1 as SQVTM and CDR2 as ANQGSEA. The ends lost 7 bases at V and 3 bases at J; junction bases unmatched: 2. CDR3 size: 11 residues. CDR3 protein: CSGGQGYEQYF. As DNA, the CDR3 is TGCAGCGGAGGACAGGGCTACGAGCAGTACTTC.

The rearrangement links TRBV19 to TRBJ2-2; D may be TRBD1 (7 bases). Germline V gene data show CDR1 as LNHDA and CDR2 as SQIVND (reference sequence). Trimming shortened V by 3 bases and J by 4 bases, and 12 bases separated the two germline ends. This CDR3 contains 15 residues. CDR3 nucleotides: TGTGCCAGTAGTATTTGGCAGGGGGGCACCGGGGAGCTGTTTTTT. Translation gives CASSIWQGGTGELFF.

The J gene is TRBJ2-7, the V gene TRBV6-2 or TRBV6-3; TRBD1 agrees at 8 bases. This CDR3 contains 14 residues. CDR1 and CDR2 from the germline V gene are MNHEY and SVGEGT. V trimming: 4 bases; J trimming: 6 bases; junction bases outside the gene matches: 8. CDR3 sequence: CASSSGGAGTEQYF. CDR3 coding DNA: TGTGCCAGCAGTTCAGGGGGCGCGGGAACCGAGCAGTACTTC.

This rearrangement joins TRBV2 to TRBJ2-1; maybe TRBD1 (5 bases). The CDR3 runs to 15 residues. V was shortened by 2 bases and J by 3 bases, with 11 bases between the two germline ends. CDR1 is SNHLY, CDR2 FYNNEI, per germline. This chain's CDR3 is CASSERGRVYNEQFF. The DNA for the CDR3 is TGTGCCAGCAGTGAACGTGGCAGGGTCTACAATGAGCAGTTCTTC.

The V and J genes are TRBV10-3 and TRBJ2-2; 10 positions agree with TRBD2. The V segment lost 2 bases and the J segment 5 bases; nucleotides outside the gene matches: 11. CDR1 and CDR2 (germline): ENHRY, SYGVKD. This CDR3 spans 18 amino acids. The CDR3 sequence is CAISEAFIAGGLTGELFF. The CDR3 region has the DNA TGTGCCATCAGTGAGGCTTTTATAGCGGGAGGACTAACCGGGGAGCTGTTTTTT.

V gene TRBV10-3 combines with J gene TRBJ2-7; 10 bases map to TRBD2. The trim removed 6 bases at V and 5 bases at J, leaving 10 bases unmatched. The CDR3 consists of 15 residues. Germline-derived CDR1 and CDR2 are ENHRY and SYGVKD. The CDR3 DNA reads TGTGCCATCAGAAAGAATATAGCGGGAGGTCACGAGCAGTACTTC. It encodes CAIRKNIAGGHEQYF.

J is TRBJ2-1 and V is TRBV7-2; 12 nucleotides line up with TRBD2. The CDR3 is 16 residues long. Germline-derived CDR1 and CDR2 are SGHTA and FQGNSA. After removal of 3 bases from V and 4 bases from J, the junction contained 4 bases not matched to a gene. The CDR3, as DNA: TGTGCCAGCAGCTTCGGTGGACTAGCGGGATACAATGAGCAGTTCTTC. Translated: CASSFGGLAGYNEQFF. Full variable domain (outside the CDR3, taken from reference TRBV7-2 and TRBJ2-1): GAGVSQSPSNKVTEKGKDVELRCDPISGHTALYWYRQSLGQGLEFLIYFQGNSAPDKSGLPSDRFSAERTGGSVSTLTIQRTQQEDSAVYLCASSFGGLAGYNEQFFGPGTRLTVL.

This sequence joins TRBV28 and TRBJ2-7, with 9 bases fitting TRBD1. The CDR3 has 15 residues. Germline loops: CDR1 MDHEN, CDR2 SYDVKM. V lost 4 bases and J lost 2; bases outside the gene matches: 6. CDR3 DNA sequence: TGTGCCAGCAGTTCCCCGGGACAGGGTCCCTACGAGCAGTACTTC. Its protein product is CASSSPGQGPYEQYF.

This chain links TRBV29-1 with TRBJ2-3, with 8 positions matching TRBD1. CDR3 size: 20 residues. From germline, CDR1 is SQVTM and CDR2 ANQGSEA. Trimming took 0 bases from V and 1 from J; bases not matched to a gene: 18. The CDR3 region is CSVEDLGRGPAFAGTDTQYF. In nucleotides, the CDR3 is TGCAGCGTTGAAGATCTGGGCAGGGGGCCCGCATTCGCTGGCACAGATACGCAGTATTTT.

DNA of the CDR3: TGTGCCAGCTCACCTGCACAAAAACCCTCCTACGAGCAGTACTTC. It is translated as CASSPAQKPSYEQYF. The chain couples TRBV18 to TRBJ2-7, with D uncertain. The CDR3 totals 15 residues. Between the trimmed V and J ends, which lost 3 bases and 0 bases, there was a span of 12 bases. Germline CDR1 and CDR2: KGHSH and LQKENI.

V is TRBV29-1 and J is TRBJ1-5, with 9 bases matching TRBD1. The length of the CDR3 is 12 residues. Germline CDR1 SQVTM, CDR2 ANQGSEA. After removal of 6 bases from V and 4 bases from J, the junction contained 1 base not matched to a gene. The CDR3 DNA follows: TGCAGCGTCGGGACAGGGAATCAGCCCCAGCATTTT. The encoded protein is CSVGTGNQPQHF.